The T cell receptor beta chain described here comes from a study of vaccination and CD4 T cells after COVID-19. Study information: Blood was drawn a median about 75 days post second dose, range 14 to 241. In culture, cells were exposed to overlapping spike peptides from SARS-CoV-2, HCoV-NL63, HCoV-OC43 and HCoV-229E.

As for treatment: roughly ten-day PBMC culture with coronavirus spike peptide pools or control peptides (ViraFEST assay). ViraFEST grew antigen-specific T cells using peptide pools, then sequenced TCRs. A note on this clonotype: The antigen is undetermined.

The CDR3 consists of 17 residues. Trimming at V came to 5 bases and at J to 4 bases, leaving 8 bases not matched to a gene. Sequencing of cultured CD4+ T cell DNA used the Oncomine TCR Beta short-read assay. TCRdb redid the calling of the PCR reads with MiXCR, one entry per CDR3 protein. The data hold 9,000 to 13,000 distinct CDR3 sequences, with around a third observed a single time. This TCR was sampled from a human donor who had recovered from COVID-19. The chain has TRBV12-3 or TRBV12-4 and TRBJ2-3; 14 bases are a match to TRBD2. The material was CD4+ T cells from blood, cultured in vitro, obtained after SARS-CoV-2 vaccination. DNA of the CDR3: TGTGCCAGCAGTGACCCGGGACTAGCGGGAGTTGCAGATACGCAGTATTTT. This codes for CASSDPGLAGVADTQYF.